This passage covers 10 T cell receptor beta chains from one sample sequenced in a study of cytomegalovirus exposure and HLA in healthy donors. The PCR used 60 Vbeta and 13 Jbeta primers. Libraries were prepared by immunoSEQ multiplex PCR; TCRdb keeps only in-frame clonotypes and omits some of them. Counted here are 90,000 to 150,000 clones, around 80% occurring once; the ten biggest clones make up roughly 3%. Specimen: PBMCs. These receptors all stem from a female donor in good health and CMV-seronegative.

The V and J genes are TRBV5-1 and TRBJ2-3; 9 bases map to TRBD2. The CDR3 is made up of 13 amino acids. Germline V gives CDR1 SGHRS, CDR2 YFSETQ. V trimming: 7 bases; J trimming: 2 bases; junction bases outside the gene matches: 2. CDR3 residues: CASLAGNTDTQYF. The CDR3 DNA reads TGCGCCAGCCTAGCGGGGAACACAGATACGCAGTATTTT.

The chain employs TRBV10-2 and TRBJ2-3; 7 bases are shared with TRBD2. The CDR3 is 14 residues long. With V trimmed by 6 bases and J by 4 bases, 7 bases remained unmatched. CDR1 WSHSY and CDR2 SAAADI come from the germline V gene. CDR3 nucleotides: TGCGCCAGCAGCCTAACTAGCGAGGCAGATACGCAGTATTTT. Translating gives CASSLTSEADTQYF.

CDR3 coding DNA: TGCAGCGTTGATCGGACACCATTCGGCTACACCTTC. Residues: CSVDRTPFGYTF. The chain is built from TRBV29-1 and TRBJ1-2; a possible D gene is TRBD1 (5 bases). Germline V gene sequence: CDR1 SQVTM, CDR2 ANQGSEA. This CDR3 is 12 amino acids long. V dropped 3 bases and J dropped 8 bases, with 13 bases sitting between them.

The rearrangement joins TRBV6-5 to TRBJ2-7; 8 bases match TRBD1. The trim removed 6 bases at V and 5 bases at J, leaving 9 bases unmatched. This CDR3 has 14 residues. Germline CDR1 is MNHEY and CDR2 is SVGAGI. The CDR3 coding sequence is TGTGCCAGCAGACGTCGGACAGGGCAAAACGAGCAGTACTTC. Its translation is CASRRRTGQNEQYF.

The genes are TRBV5-4 and TRBJ2-5; D may be TRBD1 (5 bases). Germline loops: CDR1 SGHNT, CDR2 YYREEE (reference sequence). The V end was cut by 2 bases, the J end by 4 bases, with 15 bases between. The CDR3 runs to 15 residues. The CDR3 sequence is CASSLNLGVGETQYF. The CDR3 DNA is TGTGCCAGCAGCTTAAACTTAGGGGTAGGAGAGACCCAGTACTTC.

The rearrangement uses TRBV13 and TRBJ1-1, with 7 bases fitting TRBD1. Losses at the gene ends were 5 bases for V and 2 bases for J; bases not matched to a gene: 8. CDR3 length: 15 amino acids. In germline, CDR1 is PRHDT, CDR2 FYEKMQ (reference sequence). CDR3 DNA sequence: TGTGCCAGCAGCAGAAGGACAGGTAGAAACACTGAAGCTTTCTTT. Encoded protein: CASSRRTGRNTEAFF.

V is TRBV15 and J is TRBJ2-5; 8 positions agree with TRBD1. Matching the DNA end better, TRBJ2-7 makes the J call doubtful. Germline CDR1 is LNHNV and CDR2 is YYDKDF (reference sequence). The CDR3 is 14 residues long. Here the CDR3 DNA reads TGTGCCACCAGCGCCGGGACAGGCCCCTACGAGCAGTACTTC. Its protein is CATSAGTGPYEQYF.

The V call is TRBV7-6, the J call TRBJ2-1, with D tentatively TRBD1 (7 bases). V lost 4 bases to trimming and J lost 6 bases, with 19 bases between them. Germline CDR1 reads SGHVS; CDR2 reads FNYEAQ. The length of the CDR3 is 16 residues. The CDR3 protein is CASSSWGGTEPNEQFF. The DNA for the CDR3 is TGTGCCAGCAGCTCCTGGGGCGGGACAGAACCCAATGAGCAGTTCTTC.

The CDR3 is CASSTLSSGNTIYF. CDR3 bases: TGTGCCAGTAGTACCCTGAGCTCTGGAAACACCATATATTTT. The V gene is TRBV19, the J gene TRBJ1-3; D gene unclear. Germline-derived CDR1 and CDR2 are LNHDA and SQIVND (reference sequence). Between the trimmed V and J ends, which lost 4 bases and 0 bases, there was a span of 7 bases. The CDR3 runs 14 residues.

This clone was counted once. This chain joins TRBV27 and TRBJ1-6, with D tentatively TRBD1 (6 bases). Germline V gene sequence: CDR1 MNHEY, CDR2 SMNVEV (reference sequence). The ends were cut back, 0 bases at V and 6 bases at J, with 18 bases in the middle. The length of the CDR3 is 18 residues. The CDR3 coding sequence is TGTGCCAGCAGTTTATCCCTGGGCAGGGGCCCACTTAATTCACCCCTCCACTTT. This sequence encodes CASSLSLGRGPLNSPLHF.